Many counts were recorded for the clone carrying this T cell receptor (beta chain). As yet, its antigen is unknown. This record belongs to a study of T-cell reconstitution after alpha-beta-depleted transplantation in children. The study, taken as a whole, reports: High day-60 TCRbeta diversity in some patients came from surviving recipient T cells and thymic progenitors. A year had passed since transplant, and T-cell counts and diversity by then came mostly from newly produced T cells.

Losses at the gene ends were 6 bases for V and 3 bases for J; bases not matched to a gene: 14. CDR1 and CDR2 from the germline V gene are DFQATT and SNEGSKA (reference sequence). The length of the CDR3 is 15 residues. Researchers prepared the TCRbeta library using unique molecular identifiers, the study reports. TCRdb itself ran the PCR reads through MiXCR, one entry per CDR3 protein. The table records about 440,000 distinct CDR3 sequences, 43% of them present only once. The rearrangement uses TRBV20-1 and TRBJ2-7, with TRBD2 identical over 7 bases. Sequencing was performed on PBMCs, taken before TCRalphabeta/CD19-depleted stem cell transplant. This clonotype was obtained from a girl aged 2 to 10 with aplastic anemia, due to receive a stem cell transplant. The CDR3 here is CSAETLREHNYEQYF. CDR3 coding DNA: TGCAGTGCCGAAACCCTGCGGGAGCACAACTACGAGCAGTACTTC.